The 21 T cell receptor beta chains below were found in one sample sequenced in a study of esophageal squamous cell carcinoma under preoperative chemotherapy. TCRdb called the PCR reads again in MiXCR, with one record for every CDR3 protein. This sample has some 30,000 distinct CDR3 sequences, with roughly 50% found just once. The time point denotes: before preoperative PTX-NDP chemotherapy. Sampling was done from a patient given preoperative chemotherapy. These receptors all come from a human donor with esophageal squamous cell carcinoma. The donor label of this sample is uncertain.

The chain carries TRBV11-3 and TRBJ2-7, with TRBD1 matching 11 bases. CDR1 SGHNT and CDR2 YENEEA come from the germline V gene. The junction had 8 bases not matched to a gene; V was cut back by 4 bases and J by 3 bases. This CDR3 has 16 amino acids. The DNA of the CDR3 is TGTGCCAGCAGCTCCCTCGCCGGGACAGGGGGCTACGAGCAGTACTTC. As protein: CASSSLAGTGGYEQYF.

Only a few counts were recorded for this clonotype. The CDR3 here is CASSLGQGPERGAFF. CDR3 nucleotides: TGTGCCAGCAGCTTAGGACAGGGACCGGAGAGAGGGGCTTTCTTT. J is TRBJ1-1 and V is TRBV7-2; 7 bases match TRBD1. CDR3 size: 15 residues. Germline-derived CDR1 and CDR2 are SGHTA and FQGNSA. After removal of 1 base from V and 11 bases from J, the junction contained 13 bases not matched to a gene.

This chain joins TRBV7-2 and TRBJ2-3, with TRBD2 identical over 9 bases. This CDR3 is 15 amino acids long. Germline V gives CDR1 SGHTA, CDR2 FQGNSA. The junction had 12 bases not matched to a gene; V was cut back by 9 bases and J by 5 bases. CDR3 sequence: CARGPWGGGGDTQYF. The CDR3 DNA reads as TGTGCCAGGGGGCCCTGGGGCGGGGGGGGAGATACGCAGTATTTT.

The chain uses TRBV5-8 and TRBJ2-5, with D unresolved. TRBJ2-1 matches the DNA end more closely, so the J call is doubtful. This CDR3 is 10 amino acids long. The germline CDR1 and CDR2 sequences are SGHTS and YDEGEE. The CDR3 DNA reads TGTGCCAGCAGCTTGTATGAGCAGTTCTTC. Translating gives CASSLYEQFF.

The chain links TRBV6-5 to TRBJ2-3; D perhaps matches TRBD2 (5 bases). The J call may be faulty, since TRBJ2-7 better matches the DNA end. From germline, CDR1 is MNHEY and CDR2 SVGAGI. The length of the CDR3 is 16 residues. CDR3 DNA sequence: TGTGCCAGCAGCTACGCGGGCCTGAGTAGCACAAACACGCAGTACTTC. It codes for CASSYAGLSSTNTQYF.

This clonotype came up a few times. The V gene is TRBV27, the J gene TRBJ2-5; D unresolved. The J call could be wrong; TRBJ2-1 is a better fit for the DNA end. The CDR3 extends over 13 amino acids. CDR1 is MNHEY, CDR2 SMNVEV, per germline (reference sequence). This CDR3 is CASRMTEYNEQFF. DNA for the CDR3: TGTGCCAGCAGGATGACCGAATACAATGAGCAGTTCTTC.

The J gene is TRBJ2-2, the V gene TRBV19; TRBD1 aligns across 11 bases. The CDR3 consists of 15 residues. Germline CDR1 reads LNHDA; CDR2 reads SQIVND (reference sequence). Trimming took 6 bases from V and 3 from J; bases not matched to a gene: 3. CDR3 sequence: CASSLDRGHTGELFF. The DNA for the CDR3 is TGTGCCAGTAGCCTGGACAGGGGGCACACCGGGGAGCTGTTTTTT.

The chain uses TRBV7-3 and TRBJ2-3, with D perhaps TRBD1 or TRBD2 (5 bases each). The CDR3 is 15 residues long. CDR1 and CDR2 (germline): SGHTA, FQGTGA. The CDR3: CGGASGGYSKETQYF. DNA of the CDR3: TGTGGTGGGGCGAGCGGCGGCTATAGCAAAGAGACGCAGTATTTT.

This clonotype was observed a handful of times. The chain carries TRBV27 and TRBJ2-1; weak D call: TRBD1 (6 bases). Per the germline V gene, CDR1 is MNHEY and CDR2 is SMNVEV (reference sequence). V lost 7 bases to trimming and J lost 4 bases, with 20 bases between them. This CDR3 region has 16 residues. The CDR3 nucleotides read TGTGCCAGCACCCCCCGGACAGCAAGATTATACAATGAGCAGTTCTTC. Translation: CASTPRTARLYNEQFF.

Written as DNA, the CDR3 is TGTGCCAGCATAACGGGGAGCTCCTACGAGCAGTACTTC. This sequence encodes CASITGSSYEQYF. V usage is TRBV6-1 and J usage is TRBJ2-7; D may be TRBD2 (5 bases). CDR1 is MNHNS, CDR2 SASEGT, per germline. The V end was cut by 7 bases, the J end by 0 bases, with 10 bases between. This CDR3 region has 13 residues.

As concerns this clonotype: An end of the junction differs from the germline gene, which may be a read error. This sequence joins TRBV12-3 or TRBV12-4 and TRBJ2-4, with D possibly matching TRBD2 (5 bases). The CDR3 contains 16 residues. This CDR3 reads CASRVPSLGAKNMQYF. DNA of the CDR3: TGTGCCAGCCGCGTGCCGTCGCTGGGAGCCAAAAACATGCAGTATTTC.

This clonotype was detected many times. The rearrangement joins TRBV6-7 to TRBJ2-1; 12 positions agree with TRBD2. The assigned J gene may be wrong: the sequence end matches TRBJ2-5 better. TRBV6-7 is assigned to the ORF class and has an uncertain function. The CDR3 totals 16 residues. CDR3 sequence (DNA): TGTGCCAGCAGTTACTCGACACTAGCGGGAGGAGAGACCCAGTACTTC. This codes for CASSYSTLAGGETQYF.

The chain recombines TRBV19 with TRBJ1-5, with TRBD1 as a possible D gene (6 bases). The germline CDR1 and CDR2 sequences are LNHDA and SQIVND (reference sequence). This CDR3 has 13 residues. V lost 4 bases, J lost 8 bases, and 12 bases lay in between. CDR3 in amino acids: CASSTGALEPQHF. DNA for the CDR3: TGTGCCAGTAGTACAGGGGCCCTCGAGCCCCAGCATTTT.

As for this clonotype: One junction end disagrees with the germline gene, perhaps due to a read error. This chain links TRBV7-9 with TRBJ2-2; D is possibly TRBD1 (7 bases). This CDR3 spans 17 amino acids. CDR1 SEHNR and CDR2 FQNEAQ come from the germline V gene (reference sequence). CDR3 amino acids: CASSQSGGAVNTGELYF. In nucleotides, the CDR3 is TGTGCCAGCAGTCAAAGTGGCGGGGCTGTGAACACAGGGGAGCTGTATTTT. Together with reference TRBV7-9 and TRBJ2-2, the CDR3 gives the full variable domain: DTGVSQNPRHKITKRGQNVTFRCDPISEHNRLYWYRQTLGQGPEFLTYFQNEAQLEKSRLLSDRFSAERPKGSFSTLEIQRTEQGDSAMYLCASSQSGGAVNTGELYFGEGSRLTVL.

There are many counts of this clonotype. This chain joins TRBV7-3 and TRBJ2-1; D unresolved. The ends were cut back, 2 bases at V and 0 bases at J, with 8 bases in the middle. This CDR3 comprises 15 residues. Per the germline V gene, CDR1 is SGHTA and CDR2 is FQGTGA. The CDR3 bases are TGTGCCAGCAGCTTAGCGGATAGCTCCTACAATGAGCAGTTCTTC. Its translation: CASSLADSSYNEQFF. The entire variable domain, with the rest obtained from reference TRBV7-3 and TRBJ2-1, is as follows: GAGVSQTPSNKVTEKGKYVELRCDPISGHTALYWYRQSLGQGPEFLIYFQGTGAADDSGLPNDRFFAVRPEGSVSTLKIQRTERGDSAVYLCASSLADSSYNEQFFGPGTRLTVL.

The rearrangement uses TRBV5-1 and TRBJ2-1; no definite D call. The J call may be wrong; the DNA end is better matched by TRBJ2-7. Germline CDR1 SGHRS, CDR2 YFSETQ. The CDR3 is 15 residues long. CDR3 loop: CASSLEPPPTYEQYF. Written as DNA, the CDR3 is TGCGCCAGCAGCTTGGAACCCCCCCCGACCTACGAGCAGTACTTC.

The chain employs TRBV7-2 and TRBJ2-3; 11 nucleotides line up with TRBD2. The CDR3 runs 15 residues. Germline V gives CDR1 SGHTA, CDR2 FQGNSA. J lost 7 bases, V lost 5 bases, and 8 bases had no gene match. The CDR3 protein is CASSRSGGASNTQYF. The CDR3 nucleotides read TGTGCCAGCAGCCGTAGCGGGGGGGCTAGTAATACGCAGTATTTT. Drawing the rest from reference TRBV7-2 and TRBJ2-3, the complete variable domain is GAGVSQSPSNKVTEKGKDVELRCDPISGHTALYWYRQSLGQGLEFLIYFQGNSAPDKSGLPSDRFSAERTGGSVSTLTIQRTQQEDSAVYLCASSRSGGASNTQYFGPGTRLTVL.

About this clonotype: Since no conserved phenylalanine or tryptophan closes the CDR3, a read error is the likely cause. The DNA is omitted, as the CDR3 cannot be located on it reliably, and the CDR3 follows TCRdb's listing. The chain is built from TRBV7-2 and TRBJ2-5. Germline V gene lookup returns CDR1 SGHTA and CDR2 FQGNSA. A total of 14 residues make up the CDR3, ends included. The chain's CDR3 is CASSLHGTQETQLS.

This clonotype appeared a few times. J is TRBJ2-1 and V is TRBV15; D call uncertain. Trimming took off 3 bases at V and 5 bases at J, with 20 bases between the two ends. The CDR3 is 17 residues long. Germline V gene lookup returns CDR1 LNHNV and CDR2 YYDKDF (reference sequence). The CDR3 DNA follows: TGTGCCACCAGCAGGGATGACTGGCAGACCGTAGACAATGAGCAGTTCTTC. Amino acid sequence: CATSRDDWQTVDNEQFF.

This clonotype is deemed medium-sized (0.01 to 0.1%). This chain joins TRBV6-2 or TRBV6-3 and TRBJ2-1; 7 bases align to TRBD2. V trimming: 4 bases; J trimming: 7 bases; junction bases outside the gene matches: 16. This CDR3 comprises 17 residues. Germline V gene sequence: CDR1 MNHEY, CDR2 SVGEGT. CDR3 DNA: TGTGCCAGCAGTTCTTGGGGGAGGGCTTTTATTTCTAATGAGCAGTTCTTC. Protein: CASSSWGRAFISNEQFF.

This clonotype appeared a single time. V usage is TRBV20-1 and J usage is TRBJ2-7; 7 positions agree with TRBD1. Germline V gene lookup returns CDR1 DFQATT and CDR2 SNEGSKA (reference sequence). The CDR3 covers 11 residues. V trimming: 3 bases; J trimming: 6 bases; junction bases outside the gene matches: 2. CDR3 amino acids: CSASTGVEQYF. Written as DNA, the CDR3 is TGCAGTGCTAGCACAGGGGTCGAGCAGTACTTC.